The clone carrying this T cell receptor beta chain was picked up a small number of times. As yet, its antigen is unknown. The data were obtained in a study of blood T cells in healthy people across ages. Study-level findings and limits: A strong correlation was found between TCR beta diversity and the percentage of naive T cells. Across the age range, TCR beta diversity per million T cells fell in a roughly linear way.

Next came a second PCR, run for about 7 to 12 cycles, which used a sample-barcoded 5' primer along with a J-beta primer mix. All samples yielded 3 million or more CDR3-containing paired-end reads. TCRdb reprocessed the 5' RACE reads via MiXCR and lists one record per CDR3 protein. The table has about 1,600,000 distinct CDR3 sequences, roughly 40% seen once. CDR3 size: 14 residues. The germline V gene encodes CDR1 SQVTM and CDR2 ANQGSEA. Trimming took off 1 base at V and 4 bases at J, with 12 bases between the two ends. Peripheral blood was drawn, approximately 9.5 milliliters per donor. The sample comprised blood. The chain employs TRBV29-1 and TRBJ2-3; tentatively, D is TRBD2 (5 bases). The sequence was collected from a woman aged 18-29 years in good health. As DNA, the CDR3 is TGCAGCGTTGAAGCTAGCCTCCCGGCAGATACGCAGTATTTT. This codes for CSVEASLPADTQYF.